Included here is one T cell receptor (beta chain) sequence, with context. Antigen: not known. Germline CDR1 reads DFQATT; CDR2 reads SNEGSKA (reference sequence). The CDR3 covers 16 residues. UMIs bearing a 6-nucleotide sample barcode were added through template switching. Reanalyzing the 5' RACE reads, TCRdb keeps one entry per CDR3 protein, without DNA. Its listing shows around 400,000 distinct CDR3 sequences. This sample is part of a study of monozygotic twins with inflammatory bowel disease. Study-wide results and caveats: On the inverse Simpson index, IBD patients scored lower for TCRbeta diversity than healthy co-twins.

The specimen was blood. This receptor was taken from a human donor with ulcerative colitis or Crohn's disease, or a healthy co-twin of an affected twin (not recorded which). The chain combines TRBV20-1 with TRBJ2-1; TCRdb indicates TRBD1, and absent DNA this call remains unverified. CDR3 loop: CSARVGQGGPYNEQFF.